A selection of T cell receptor beta chains follows, all from one sample in a study of CD8 T cells in ankylosing spondylitis. TCRdb called the 5' RACE reads again in MiXCR, with one record for every CDR3 protein. The repertoire consists of roughly 130,000 distinct CDR3 sequences, with about 7% occurring once and the leading ten covering about 12%. Material for sequencing was blood, either unsorted or a sorted T cell fraction (not recorded which). The receptors stem from a male donor with ankylosing spondylitis or in good health (not recorded which). The CDR3 runs from the conserved cysteine through the conserved F or W. The order of the fields is J gene, D gene, CDR3 length, clone size, V gene, CDR3 protein, CDR3 DNA. A D gene is named only where the DNA matches it firmly. Size tells how often a clone was seen (once, few, many) or the class of an expanded clone, and some rows leave it out.

TRBJ2-1	.	13	many	TRBV6-5	CASSYSSPGEQFF	TGTGCCAGCAGTTATTCTAGCCCCGGTGAGCAGTTCTTC
TRBJ2-3	.	14	.	TRBV5-1	CASSLEGPADTQYF	TGCGCCAGCAGCTTGGAAGGACCGGCAGATACGCAGTATTTT
TRBJ1-2	TRBD1	14	few	TRBV12-3/TRBV12-4	CASSQATGESGYTF	TGTGCCAGCAGTCAAGCGACAGGGGAGAGTGGCTACACCTTC
TRBJ2-7	TRBD1	14	many	TRBV12-3/TRBV12-4	CASSFSGQSNEQYF	TGTGCCAGCAGTTTTTCGGGACAGTCCAACGAGCAGTACTTC
TRBJ1-1	.	14	.	TRBV12-3/TRBV12-4	CASSLRHGSVEAFF	TGTGCCAGCAGCCTCCGACACGGGTCCGTTGAAGCTTTCTTT
TRBJ2-1	.	15	.	TRBV7-6	CASSLARPPYNEQFF	TGTGCCAGCAGCTTAGCCCGCCCCCCCTACAATGAGCAGTTCTTC
TRBJ2-5	TRBD2	15	few	TRBV5-1	CASSRLAGGQETQYF	TGCGCCAGCAGTCGGCTAGCGGGAGGGCAAGAGACCCAGTACTTC
TRBJ2-7	.	14	many	TRBV18	CASSPSQFSYEQYF	TGTGCCAGCTCACCTAGTCAATTCTCCTACGAGCAGTACTTC
TRBJ2-2	TRBD1	15	many	TRBV20-1	CSARGDRGRSGELFF	TGCAGTGCTAGAGGGGACAGGGGGCGATCCGGGGAGCTGTTTTTT
TRBJ2-7	.	14	many	TRBV28	CASSQPDMSYEQYF	TGTGCCAGCAGTCAGCCGGACATGTCCTACGAGCAGTACTTC
TRBJ2-1	.	14	many	TRBV5-5	CASTWTIQDNEQFF	TGTGCCAGCACCTGGACTATACAGGACAATGAGCAGTTCTTC
TRBJ1-1	.	10	many	TRBV20-1	CSASSLEAFF	TGCAGTGCTAGTTCTTTGGAAGCTTTCTTT
TRBJ2-7	.	14	many	TRBV5-4	CASSLNRLVDEQYF	TGTGCCAGCAGCTTGAACAGGCTCGTAGACGAGCAGTACTTC
TRBJ2-5	.	15	many	TRBV5-1	CASRLVAGLQETQYF	TGCGCCAGCAGATTGGTTGCGGGTCTCCAAGAGACCCAGTACTTC
TRBJ2-7	.	14	many	TRBV7-2	CASSLAFSSYEQYF	TGTGCCAGCAGCTTAGCCTTCTCTTCCTACGAGCAGTACTTC
TRBJ2-1	TRBD2	17	medium-sized	TRBV28	CASSLATSVISYNEQFF	TGTGCCAGCAGTTTGGCCACTAGCGTCATCTCCTACAATGAGCAGTTCTTC
TRBJ2-1	.	15	many	TRBV5-4	CASSLMLSPNNEQFF	TGTGCCAGCAGCTTGATGTTGAGTCCCAACAATGAGCAGTTCTTC
TRBJ1-6	.	14	many	TRBV12-3/TRBV12-4	CASRGGVGNSPLHF	TGTGCCAGCAGGGGGGGGGTTGGTAATTCACCCCTCCACTTT
TRBJ2-3	TRBD2	17	many	TRBV12-3/TRBV12-4	CASSPRPGGMSTDTQYF	TGTGCCAGCAGCCCCCGGCCGGGGGGGATGAGCACAGATACGCAGTATTTT
TRBJ2-5	.	16	many	TRBV28	CASSSPRGQNGETQYF	TGTGCCAGCAGTTCTCCGAGAGGGCAAAACGGAGAGACCCAGTACTTC
TRBJ2-3	.	14	.	TRBV5-6	CASSHDTSTDTQYF	TGTGCCAGCAGCCACGATACTAGCACAGATACGCAGTATTTT
TRBJ1-2	.	14	many	TRBV29-1	CSVEGGGDNYGYTF	TGCAGCGTTGAAGGAGGAGGTGATAACTATGGCTACACCTTC
TRBJ1-6	.	13	many	TRBV5-1	CASSPEQGSTLHF	TGCGCCAGCAGCCCTGAACAGGGATCGACCCTCCACTTT
TRBJ1-2	.	14	many	TRBV20-1	CSARDHQGVYGYTF	TGCAGTGCTAGAGATCACCAGGGAGTCTATGGCTACACCTTC
TRBJ2-1	TRBD2	13	many	TRBV12-3/TRBV12-4	CASRSGRGNEQFF	TGTGCCAGCAGGAGCGGGAGGGGTAATGAGCAGTTCTTC
TRBJ1-1	.	11	many	TRBV5-1	CASSGTWEAFF	TGCGCCAGCAGCGGGACTTGGGAAGCTTTCTTT
TRBJ2-5	TRBD2	17	many	TRBV5-5	CASSLDQAGGFGETQYF	TGTGCCAGCAGCTTGGATCAAGCGGGGGGATTCGGGGAGACCCAGTACTTC
TRBJ2-2	.	15	many	TRBV12-3/TRBV12-4	CASSLGTENTGELFF	TGTGCCAGCAGTTTAGGGACAGAGAACACCGGGGAGCTGTTTTTT
TRBJ1-2	.	11	many	TRBV20-1	CSAKDNYGYTF	TGCAGTGCTAAAGACAACTATGGCTACACCTTC
TRBJ2-4	.	13	many	TRBV20-1	CSAPTPSKNIQYF	TGCAGTGCTCCGACACCTTCCAAAAACATTCAGTACTTC
TRBJ2-2	.	16	many	TRBV12-3/TRBV12-4	CASSRRITTNTGELFF	TGTGCCAGCAGTCGCCGGATAACGACGAACACCGGGGAGCTGTTTTTT
TRBJ1-1	.	15	many	TRBV15	CATSRGRGPDTEAFF	TGTGCCACCAGCCGGGGGAGGGGTCCGGACACTGAAGCTTTCTTT
TRBJ2-2	.	14	many	TRBV19	CASSGESNTGELFF	TGTGCCAGTAGCGGGGAATCGAACACCGGGGAGCTGTTTTTT
TRBJ1-2	.	17	many	TRBV5-1	CASSLAGGFSSHYGYTF	TGCGCCAGCAGCTTGGCCGGAGGATTCTCCTCTCACTATGGCTACACCTTC
TRBJ1-1	.	13	many	TRBV2	CASSAGGATEAFF	TGTGCCAGCAGTGCAGGAGGCGCCACTGAAGCTTTCTTT
TRBJ2-2	.	15	many	TRBV10-3	CATFQGLGYTGELFF	TGTGCCACCTTCCAGGGACTGGGTTACACCGGGGAGCTGTTTTTT
TRBJ2-2	TRBD2	18	many	TRBV11-1	CASTPHMTSGHSTGELFF	TGTGCCAGCACCCCCCATATGACTAGCGGTCATAGCACCGGGGAGCTGTTTTTT